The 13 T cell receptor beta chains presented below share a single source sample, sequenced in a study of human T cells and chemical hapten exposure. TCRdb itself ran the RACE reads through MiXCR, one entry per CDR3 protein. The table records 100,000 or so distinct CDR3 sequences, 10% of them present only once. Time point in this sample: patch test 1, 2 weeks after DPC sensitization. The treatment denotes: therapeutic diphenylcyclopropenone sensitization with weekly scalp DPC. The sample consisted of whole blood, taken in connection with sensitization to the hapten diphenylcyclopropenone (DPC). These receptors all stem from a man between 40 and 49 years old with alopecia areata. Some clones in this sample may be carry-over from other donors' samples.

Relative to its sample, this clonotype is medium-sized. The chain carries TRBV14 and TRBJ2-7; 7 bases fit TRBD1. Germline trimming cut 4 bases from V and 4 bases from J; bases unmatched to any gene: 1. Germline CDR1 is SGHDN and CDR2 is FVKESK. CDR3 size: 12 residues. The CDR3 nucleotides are TGTGCCAGCAGCCCGACAGGGTACGAGCAGTACTTC. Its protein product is CASSPTGYEQYF.

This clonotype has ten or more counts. The CDR3 here is CASSVDIHNEQFF. CDR3 sequence (DNA): TGTGCCAGCAGCGTAGACATCCACAATGAGCAGTTCTTC. The chain combines TRBV9 with TRBJ2-1; D is unclear. Trimming took 0 bases from V and 5 from J, leaving 6 bases between them. This CDR3 comprises 13 residues. From germline, CDR1 is SGDLS and CDR2 YYNGEE.

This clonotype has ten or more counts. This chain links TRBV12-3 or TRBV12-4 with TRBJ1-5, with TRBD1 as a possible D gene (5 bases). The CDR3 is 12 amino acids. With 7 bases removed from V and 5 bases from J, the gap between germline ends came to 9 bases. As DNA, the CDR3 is TGTGCCAGCACCTGGGGGGATCAGCCCCAGCATTTT. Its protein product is CASTWGDQPQHF.

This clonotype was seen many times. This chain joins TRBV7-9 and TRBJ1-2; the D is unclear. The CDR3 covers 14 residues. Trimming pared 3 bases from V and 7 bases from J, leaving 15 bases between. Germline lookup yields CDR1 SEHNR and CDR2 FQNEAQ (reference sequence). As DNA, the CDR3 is TGTGCCAGCAGCTTTAGTGGGGATAGAGGTGGCTACACCTTC. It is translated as CASSFSGDRGGYTF.

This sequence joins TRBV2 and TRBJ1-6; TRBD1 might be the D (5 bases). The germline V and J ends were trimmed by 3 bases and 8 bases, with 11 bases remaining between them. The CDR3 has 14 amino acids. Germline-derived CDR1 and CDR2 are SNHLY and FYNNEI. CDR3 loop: CASSDTVRDSPLHF. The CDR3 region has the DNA TGTGCCAGCAGTGACACGGTCAGGGATTCACCCCTCCACTTT.

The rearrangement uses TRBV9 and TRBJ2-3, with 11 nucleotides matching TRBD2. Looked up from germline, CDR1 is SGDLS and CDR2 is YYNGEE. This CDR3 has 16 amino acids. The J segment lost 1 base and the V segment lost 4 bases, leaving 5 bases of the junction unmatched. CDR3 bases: TGTGCCAGCAGCACCGGGACTAGCGGCCGCACAGATACGCAGTATTTT. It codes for CASSTGTSGRTDTQYF. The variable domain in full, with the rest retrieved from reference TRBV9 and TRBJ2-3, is DSGVTQTPKHLITATGQRVTLRCSPRSGDLSVYWYQQSLDQGLQFLIQYYNGEERAKGNILERFSAQQFPDLHSELNLSSLELGDSALYFCASSTGTSGRTDTQYFGPGTRLTVL.

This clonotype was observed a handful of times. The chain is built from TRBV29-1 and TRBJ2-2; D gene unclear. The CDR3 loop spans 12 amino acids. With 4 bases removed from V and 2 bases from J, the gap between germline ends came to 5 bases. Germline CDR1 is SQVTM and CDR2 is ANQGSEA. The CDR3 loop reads CSVGHNTGELFF. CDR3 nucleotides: TGCAGCGTTGGTCATAACACCGGGGAGCTGTTTTTT.

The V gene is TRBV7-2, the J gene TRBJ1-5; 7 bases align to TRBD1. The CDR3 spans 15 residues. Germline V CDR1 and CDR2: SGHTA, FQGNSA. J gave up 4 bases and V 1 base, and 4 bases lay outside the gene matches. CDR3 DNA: TGTGCCAGCAGCTTAGACAGGGGAGTAAATCAGCCCCAGCATTTT. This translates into CASSLDRGVNQPQHF.

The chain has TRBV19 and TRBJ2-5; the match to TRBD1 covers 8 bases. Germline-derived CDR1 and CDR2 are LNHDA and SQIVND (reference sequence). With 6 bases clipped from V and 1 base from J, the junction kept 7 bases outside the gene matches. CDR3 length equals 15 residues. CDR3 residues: CASSRTGPFQETQYF. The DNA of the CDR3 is TGTGCCAGTAGCCGGACAGGGCCATTCCAAGAGACCCAGTACTTC.

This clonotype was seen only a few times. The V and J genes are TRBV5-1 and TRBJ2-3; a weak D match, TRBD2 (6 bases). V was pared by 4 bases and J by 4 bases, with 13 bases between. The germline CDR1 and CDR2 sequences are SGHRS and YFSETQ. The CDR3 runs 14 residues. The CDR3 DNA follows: TGCGCCAGCAGCAATAGCGGAGGGGCAGATACGCAGTATTTT. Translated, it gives CASSNSGGADTQYF.

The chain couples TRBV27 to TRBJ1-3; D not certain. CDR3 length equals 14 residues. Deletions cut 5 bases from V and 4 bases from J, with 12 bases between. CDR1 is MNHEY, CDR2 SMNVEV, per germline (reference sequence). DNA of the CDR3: TGTGCCAGCAGTCCCACCCAACCGGGAAACACCATATATTTT. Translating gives CASSPTQPGNTIYF.

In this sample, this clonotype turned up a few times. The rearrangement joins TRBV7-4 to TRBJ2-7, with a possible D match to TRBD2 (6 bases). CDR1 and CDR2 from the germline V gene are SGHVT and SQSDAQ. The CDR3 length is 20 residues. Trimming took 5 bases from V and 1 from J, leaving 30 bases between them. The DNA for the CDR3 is TGTGCCAGCAGCCTACGGGTTCCAGGGCTAGAGGCGGGAAGGTCCTACGAGCAGTACGTC. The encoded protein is CASSLRVPGLEAGRSYEQYV.

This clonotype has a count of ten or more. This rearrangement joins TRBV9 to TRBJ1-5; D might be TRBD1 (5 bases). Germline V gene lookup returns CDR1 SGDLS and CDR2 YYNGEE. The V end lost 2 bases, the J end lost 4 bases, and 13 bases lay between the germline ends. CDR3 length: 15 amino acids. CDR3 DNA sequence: TGTGCCAGCAGCGTCGGGACGGCAGATAATCAGCCCCAGCATTTT. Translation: CASSVGTADNQPQHF. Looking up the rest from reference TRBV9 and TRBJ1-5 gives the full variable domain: DSGVTQTPKHLITATGQRVTLRCSPRSGDLSVYWYQQSLDQGLQFLIQYYNGEERAKGNILERFSAQQFPDLHSELNLSSLELGDSALYFCASSVGTADNQPQHFGDGTRLSIL.